This passage covers 20 T cell receptor beta chains from one sample sequenced in a study of human T cells and chemical hapten exposure. TCRdb itself ran the RACE reads through MiXCR, one entry per CDR3 protein. This sample has 370,000 or so distinct CDR3 sequences, with about 4.4% found just once. Regarding time point: patch test 1, 2 weeks after DPC sensitization. Specified treatment: therapeutic diphenylcyclopropenone sensitization with weekly scalp DPC. This sample comprised whole blood, obtained in connection with sensitization to the hapten diphenylcyclopropenone (DPC). The origin of the receptors is a woman in her forties or fifties with alopecia areata. Some clones in this sample may be carry-over from other donors' samples.

This clonotype showed up many times. This chain joins TRBV28 and TRBJ1-4; D unclear. Germline V gene sequence: CDR1 MDHEN, CDR2 SYDVKM. CDR3 size: 14 residues. Between the trimmed V and J ends, which lost 5 bases and 7 bases, there was a span of 14 bases. Here the CDR3 reads CASSGRRDGEKLFF. The CDR3 coding sequence is TGTGCCAGCAGTGGCAGGAGAGATGGTGAAAAACTGTTTTTT.

This clonotype was seen only a few times. The rearrangement uses TRBV6-1 and TRBJ2-4, with D possibly TRBD1 on 5 matching bases. The CDR3 extends over 11 amino acids. The V and J ends lost 8 bases and 8 bases respectively, with 10 bases between them. Germline CDR1 and CDR2: MNHNS and SASEGT. The CDR3: CASGRADIQYF. The CDR3 nucleotides are TGTGCCAGCGGCAGGGCGGACATTCAGTACTTC.

This clonotype was observed a single time. The chain uses TRBV28 and TRBJ2-4; 8 nucleotides align to TRBD1. V shed 6 bases, J shed 1 base, and the junction held 11 bases outside the gene matches. CDR3 size: 17 residues. Germline V lookup: CDR1 MDHEN, CDR2 SYDVKM. The DNA of the CDR3 is TGTGCCAGCAGCCCGGGACAGGTTGCCCTGGCCAAAAACATTCAGTACTTC. Its translation: CASSPGQVALAKNIQYF.

This clonotype was counted only a few times. The chain combines TRBV5-1 with TRBJ2-7, with a weak D call TRBD1 (5 bases). The CDR3 spans 15 residues. The germline gives CDR1 SGHRS, CDR2 YFSETQ. Trimming cost V 4 bases and J 3 bases, with 17 bases left between them. The CDR3 DNA reads as TGCGCCAGCAGCCCGGACATAACCCCTATCTACGAGCAGTACTTC. It yields the protein CASSPDITPIYEQYF.

This chain links TRBV12-3 or TRBV12-4 with TRBJ2-3; possible D gene TRBD1, 5 bases. CDR3 size: 15 residues. Trimming cost V 6 bases and J 1 base, with 14 bases left between them. The CDR3 sequence is CASRKTGRGTDTQYF. The CDR3 DNA reads TGTGCCAGCAGAAAGACCGGCAGGGGCACAGATACGCAGTATTTT.

Many counts were recorded for this clonotype. This sequence joins TRBV6-2 or TRBV6-3 and TRBJ1-1; tentative D call: TRBD1 (5 bases). Trimming took off 7 bases at V and 0 bases at J, with 9 bases between the two ends. Per the germline V gene, CDR1 is MNHEY and CDR2 is SVGEGT. There are 13 residues in the CDR3. The CDR3 loop is CASKPGMNTEAFF. The CDR3 DNA is TGTGCCAGCAAACCAGGGATGAACACTGAAGCTTTCTTT.

This clonotype has ten or more counts. The rearrangement joins TRBV7-9 to TRBJ1-5; D ambiguous. Trimming took 1 base from V and 5 from J, leaving 12 bases between them. Germline V lookup: CDR1 SEHNR, CDR2 FQNEAQ (reference sequence). The CDR3 consists of 15 residues. DNA of the CDR3: TGTGCCAGCAGCTTAGGTACAGTTGTCGATCAGCCCCAGCATTTT. Encoded protein: CASSLGTVVDQPQHF.

This clonotype appeared many times. The rearrangement links TRBV6-2 or TRBV6-3 to TRBJ1-2; TRBD1 matches 7 bases. Germline-derived CDR1 and CDR2 are MNHEY and SVGEGT. This CDR3 region has 15 residues. V was pared by 6 bases and J by 3 bases, with 10 bases of the junction left unmatched. The CDR3 here is CASRFNYRGDYGYTF. The CDR3 coding sequence is TGTGCCAGCAGATTTAACTACAGGGGCGACTATGGCTACACCTTC.

This clonotype was observed a handful of times. The V call is TRBV3-1, the J call TRBJ1-1; TRBD1 aligns across 7 bases. The CDR3 length is 14 residues. V lost 5 bases and J lost 1; bases outside the gene matches: 4. Per germline, CDR1 LGHDT and CDR2 YNNKEL (reference sequence). CDR3 DNA: TGTGCCAGCAGCGCGGGACAGAAGAACACTGAAGCTTTCTTT. Translation: CASSAGQKNTEAFF.

This clonotype appeared many times. This sequence joins TRBV5-1 and TRBJ1-1, with D possibly being TRBD1 (5 bases). Germline lookup yields CDR1 SGHRS and CDR2 YFSETQ. This CDR3 has 13 residues. V shed 2 bases and J shed 7 bases, with 12 bases lying between them. The CDR3 sequence: CASSFRDLSEAFF. CDR3 DNA sequence: TGCGCCAGCAGCTTCCGGGACTTGAGTGAAGCTTTCTTT.

This clonotype was counted many times. The chain has TRBV12-3 or TRBV12-4 and TRBJ1-6, with 11 bases fitting TRBD1. There are 16 residues in the CDR3. The V gene end was trimmed by 5 bases and the J gene end by 10 bases; junction bases not matched to a gene: 10. CDR3 protein: CASSPRTGGGISPLHF. For the CDR3, the DNA is TGTGCCAGCAGTCCTCGGACAGGGGGCGGTATCTCACCCCTCCACTTT.

In its sample, this clonotype was seen once. This may be a read error: a much more frequent sequence differs by one nucleotide. This rearrangement joins TRBV29-1 to TRBJ1-3, with TRBD1 as a possible D gene (5 bases). The CDR3 totals 12 residues. In germline, CDR1 is SQVTM, CDR2 ANQGSEA. The CDR3 DNA is TGCAGCGCCAGGGTTGCGGGAAGCACCATATATTTT. Protein product: CSARVAGSTIYF. Full variable domain (missing parts from reference TRBV29-1 and TRBJ1-3): SAVISQKPSRDICQRGTSLTIQCQVDSQVTMMFWYRQQPGQSLTLIATANQGSEATYESGFVIDKFPISRPNLTFSTLTVSNMSPEDSSIYLCSARVAGSTIYFGEGSWLTVV.

The chain joins TRBV9 to TRBJ2-5, with D possibly being TRBD2 (6 bases). The CDR3 has 15 residues. Trimming took off 4 bases at V and 2 bases at J, with 15 bases between the two ends. Germline V CDR1 and CDR2: SGDLS, YYNGEE. In DNA, the CDR3 is TGTGCCAGCAGCCCGACGATCGGGGGTCAAGAGACCCAGTACTTC. This codes for CASSPTIGGQETQYF.

This clonotype has only a few counts. The chain couples TRBV12-5 to TRBJ1-4; 7 positions agree with TRBD1. J lost 2 bases, V lost 3 bases, and 3 bases had no gene match. The CDR3 is made up of 15 amino acids. The germline gives CDR1 LGHNT, CDR2 FRNRAP. Here the CDR3 reads CASGFQTGTNEKLFF. CDR3 DNA: TGTGCTAGTGGTTTTCAGACAGGGACTAATGAAAAACTGTTTTTT.

The chain carries TRBV5-6 and TRBJ1-3, with TRBD1 matching 9 bases. The CDR3 contains 14 residues. The V segment lost 3 bases and the J segment 4 bases; nucleotides outside the gene matches: 2. Germline V gene data show CDR1 as SGHDT and CDR2 as YYEEEE. Here the CDR3 reads CASSSGTGGNTIYF. The DNA for the CDR3 is TGTGCCAGCAGCTCCGGGACAGGGGGAAACACCATATATTTT.

In its sample, this clonotype was seen many times. This rearrangement joins TRBV20-1 to TRBJ1-2, with 9 bases that match TRBD1. The germline CDR1 and CDR2 sequences are DFQATT and SNEGSKA (reference sequence). The CDR3 loop spans 15 amino acids. V shed 5 bases and J 4 bases; nucleotides not matched to a gene: 11. The CDR3 DNA is TGCAGTGCTCCACAAGGACAGGGGAAGCTCTATGGCTACACCTTC. It encodes CSAPQGQGKLYGYTF.

This clonotype was seen many times. The chain couples TRBV24-1 to TRBJ2-3; tentative D call: TRBD1 (5 bases). The germline CDR1 and CDR2 sequences are KGHDR and SFDVKD. Trimming removed 9 bases at V and 5 bases at J, with 8 bases between. The length of the CDR3 is 11 residues. CDR3 protein: CATQGEDTQYF. In DNA, the CDR3 is TGTGCCACCCAGGGCGAAGATACGCAGTATTTT.

This clonotype was counted at least ten times. The V call is TRBV4-3, the J call TRBJ2-1, with 12 bases aligning to TRBD2. The ends lost 1 base at V and 9 bases at J; junction bases unmatched: 13. This CDR3 has 18 amino acids. The germline CDR1 and CDR2 sequences are LGHNA and YSLEER. The CDR3 DNA reads as TGCGCCAGCAGCCAAGGACTGGATACTAGCGGGAGGAGGGGTGAGCAGTTCTTC. Protein sequence: CASSQGLDTSGRRGEQFF.

In this sample, this clonotype turned up a few times. J is TRBJ2-2 and V is TRBV6-1; D is unclear. Looked up from germline, CDR1 is MNHNS and CDR2 is SASEGT. Trimming cost V 3 bases and J 4 bases, with 9 bases left between them. There are 14 residues in the CDR3. The CDR3 loop is CASSEVVGTGELFF. DNA for the CDR3: TGTGCCAGCAGTGAGGTGGTGGGCACCGGGGAGCTGTTTTTT.

In this sample, this clonotype turned up a few times. The chain carries TRBV5-1 and TRBJ2-3; 9 bases are shared with TRBD2. This CDR3 contains 20 residues. J lost 0 bases, V lost 2 bases, and 16 bases had no gene match. Germline lookup yields CDR1 SGHRS and CDR2 YFSETQ. In DNA, the CDR3 is TGCGCCAGCAGCTTAATTGGCGGGGGGGCGAATTTCCCTAGCACAGATACGCAGTATTTT. It encodes CASSLIGGGANFPSTDTQYF.